These T cell receptor beta chains were read from a single sample in a study of regulatory T cells in long-lasting Graves disease. TCRdb passed the multiplex PCR reads through MiXCR, listing each CDR3 protein once. Found here are about 660,000 distinct CDR3 sequences, about 30% of them singletons; the top ten hold about 42%. The sequencing here drew on peripheral blood mononuclear cells (PBMCs), taken when the disease was refractory, from a patient treated with antithyroid drugs. Receptor source: a female donor with Graves disease. The CDR3 runs from the conserved cysteine through the conserved F or W. D genes are given only for firm matches. Size is omitted from some rows. Given values are once, few, many or a class for expanded clones.

clone_size j_call d_call cdr3_length v_call cdr3_nt cdr3_aa
many TRBJ2-7 NA 15 TRBV28 TGTGCCAGCAGTCTTCGAACCGGACAGACCAGCGAGCAGTACTTC CASSLRTGQTSEQYF
NA TRBJ2-7 NA 14 TRBV7-3 TGTGCCAGCAGCTTAAATCCGGGGAAGTACGAGCAGTACTTC CASSLNPGKYEQYF
NA TRBJ2-2 NA 14 TRBV5-1 TGCGCCAGCAGCTTGGCCGCTGACACCGGGGAGCTGTTTTTT CASSLAADTGELFF
many TRBJ1-5 NA 14 TRBV2 TGTGCCAGCAGCTCAGGGTTTAACAATCAGCCCCAGCATTTT CASSSGFNNQPQHF
NA TRBJ2-7 TRBD2 17 TRBV19 TGTGCCAGTAGTATAAAGGTTTTTCCTAGCGGAACCTACGAGCAGTACTTC CASSIKVFPSGTYEQYF
few TRBJ2-7 NA 15 TRBV5-1 TGCGCCAGCAGCTTGGAGTGGGGGTCCTCCTACGAGCAGTACTTC CASSLEWGSSYEQYF
few TRBJ1-1 TRBD1 15 TRBV6-1 TGTGCCAGCAGCCCAGTGCGGACAGGGTGGACTGAAGCTTTCTTT CASSPVRTGWTEAFF
many TRBJ2-5 NA 15 TRBV7-2 TGTGCCAGCAGTCTACAGATTGCGGGGTTAGAGACCCAGTACTTC CASSLQIAGLETQYF
once TRBJ1-4 TRBD1 14 TRBV6-1 TGTGCCAGCATGAAGCGGGACAGATATGAAAAACTGTTTTTT CASMKRDRYEKLFF
NA TRBJ1-1 NA 16 TRBV15 TGTGCCACCAGCAGAGATATTGGGGGTACTTACACTGAAGCTTTCTTT CATSRDIGGTYTEAFF
NA TRBJ2-3 NA 15 TRBV20-1 TGCAGTGCTATCACATCGGTTGGGGTACCAGATACGCAGTATTTT CSAITSVGVPDTQYF
few TRBJ1-1 TRBD1 13 TRBV20-1 TGCAGTGCTCGACAGGGGTTTTACACTGAAGCTTTCTTT CSARQGFYTEAFF
NA TRBJ1-1 TRBD1 18 TRBV7-3 TGTGCCAGCAGCCCACGGGTCGGGACAGGGGGCGTTAGCACTGAAGCTTTCTTT CASSPRVGTGGVSTEAFF
NA TRBJ1-1 NA 16 TRBV20-1 TGCAGTGCTACCCCCGAGCCTGGCAGGGGGAACACTGAAGCTTTCTTT CSATPEPGRGNTEAFF
NA TRBJ1-1 NA 16 TRBV6-1 TGTGCCAGCAGTGCAGGAGAGGGCGTCCTGAATACTGAAGCTTTCTTT CASSAGEGVLNTEAFF
NA TRBJ1-5 NA 12 TRBV2 TGTGCCAGCCGACTTGACAGTTCAGCCCAGCATTTT CASRLDSSAQHF
few TRBJ1-2 TRBD1 15 TRBV9 TGTGCCAGCAGCGTAGATCCAGGGGGCGTCTATGGCTACACCTTC CASSVDPGGVYGYTF
many TRBJ1-1 NA 13 TRBV5-1 TGTGCCAGCAGCTTGGACCCGAACACTGAAGCTTTCTTT CASSLDPNTEAFF
NA TRBJ2-5 NA 14 TRBV20-1 TGCAGTGCTAGAGATACGCGGGACGACGAGACCCAGTACTTC CSARDTRDDETQYF
many TRBJ1-1 NA 13 TRBV2 TGTGCCAGCAGTGTTGCGGGGTTGGGGGAAGCTTTCTTT CASSVAGLGEAFF
few TRBJ1-4 NA 14 TRBV27 TGTGCCAGCAGTTACGGAAGTTGGAAAGAAAAACTGTTTTTT CASSYGSWKEKLFF
many TRBJ1-5 NA 13 TRBV6-1 TGTGCCAGCAGTGAACAGATCTACCAGCCCCAGCATTTT CASSEQIYQPQHF
NA TRBJ2-2 TRBD2 18 TRBV12-3/TRBV12-4 TGTGCCAGCAGTCCGGTCCTAGCGGGAGGGCCGGGCACCGGGGAGCTGTTTTTT CASSPVLAGGPGTGELFF
NA TRBJ2-5 NA 15 TRBV28 TGTGCCAGCACGGGAAGCGGTCAGGGTGGGGAGACCCAGTACTTC CASTGSGQGGETQYF
NA TRBJ1-2 NA 13 TRBV7-6 TGTGCCAGCAGCTTAGAAACAGATTTAGGCTACACCTTC CASSLETDLGYTF
NA TRBJ1-1 NA 15 TRBV5-1 TGCGCCAGCAGCTTGGAGTCCCTGCAGGGCACTGAAGCTTTCTTT CASSLESLQGTEAFF
NA TRBJ2-7 NA 15 TRBV10-3 TGTGCCATCAGTGGCCGGGACCGATCGCTCTACGAGCAGTACTTC CAISGRDRSLYEQYF
NA TRBJ2-2 TRBD2 14 TRBV28 TGTGCCAGCAGCACCGGGACTAGCGTCGGGGAGCTGTTTTTT CASSTGTSVGELFF
NA TRBJ1-1 NA 15 TRBV3-1 TGTGCCAGCAGCCAAGTCGGGGGATTGAACACTGAAGCTTTCTTT CASSQVGGLNTEAFF
NA TRBJ2-2 NA 14 TRBV27 TGTGCCAGCAAGCCAGGGATAACAACCGGGGAGCTGTTTTTT CASKPGITTGELFF
many TRBJ2-5 TRBD2 16 TRBV11-2 TGTGCCAGCAGGTTTACTAGCGGGAGGGCCCTGGAGACCCAGTACTTC CASRFTSGRALETQYF
many TRBJ1-2 NA 13 TRBV2 TGTGCCAGCAGGGGCATCACACAGCAAGGCTACACCTTC CASRGITQQGYTF
few TRBJ1-5 NA 14 TRBV12-3/TRBV12-4 TGTGCCAGCAGTATCACAGGGACAAATCAGCCCCAGCATTTT CASSITGTNQPQHF
few TRBJ1-5 NA 15 TRBV20-1 TGCAGTGCTAGGAGCCCAGGGGCGAGCAATCAGCCCCAGCATTTT CSARSPGASNQPQHF
NA TRBJ1-4 NA 14 TRBV7-9 TGTGCCAGCAGCTTAGATCCTCGCGGTGAAAAACTGTTTTTT CASSLDPRGEKLFF
NA TRBJ1-2 NA 19 TRBV6-1 TGTGCCAGCACCCCTTCGGGATCTTACGGGACGGGAGCTAACTATGGCTACACCTTC CASTPSGSYGTGANYGYTF
NA TRBJ2-4 NA 16 TRBV19 TGTGCCAGTAGTAAAAACAACCAACTAGCCAAAAACATTCAGTACTTC CASSKNNQLAKNIQYF
NA TRBJ1-1 NA 12 TRBV20-1 TGCAGTGCTAGGGGCTGGAACACTGAAGCTTTCTTT CSARGWNTEAFF